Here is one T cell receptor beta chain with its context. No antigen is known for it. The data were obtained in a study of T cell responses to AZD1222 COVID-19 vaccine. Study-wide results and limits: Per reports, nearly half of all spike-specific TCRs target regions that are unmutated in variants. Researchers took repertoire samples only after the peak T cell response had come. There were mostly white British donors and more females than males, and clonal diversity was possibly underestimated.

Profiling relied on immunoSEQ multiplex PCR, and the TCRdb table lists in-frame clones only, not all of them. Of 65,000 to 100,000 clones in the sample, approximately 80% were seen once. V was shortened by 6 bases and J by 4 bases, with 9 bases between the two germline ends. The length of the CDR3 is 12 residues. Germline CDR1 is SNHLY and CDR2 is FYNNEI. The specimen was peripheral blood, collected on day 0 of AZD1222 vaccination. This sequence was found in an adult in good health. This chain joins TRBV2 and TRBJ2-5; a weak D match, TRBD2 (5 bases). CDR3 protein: CASRILAETQYF. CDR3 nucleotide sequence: TGTGCCAGCAGAATCCTAGCAGAGACCCAGTACTTC.